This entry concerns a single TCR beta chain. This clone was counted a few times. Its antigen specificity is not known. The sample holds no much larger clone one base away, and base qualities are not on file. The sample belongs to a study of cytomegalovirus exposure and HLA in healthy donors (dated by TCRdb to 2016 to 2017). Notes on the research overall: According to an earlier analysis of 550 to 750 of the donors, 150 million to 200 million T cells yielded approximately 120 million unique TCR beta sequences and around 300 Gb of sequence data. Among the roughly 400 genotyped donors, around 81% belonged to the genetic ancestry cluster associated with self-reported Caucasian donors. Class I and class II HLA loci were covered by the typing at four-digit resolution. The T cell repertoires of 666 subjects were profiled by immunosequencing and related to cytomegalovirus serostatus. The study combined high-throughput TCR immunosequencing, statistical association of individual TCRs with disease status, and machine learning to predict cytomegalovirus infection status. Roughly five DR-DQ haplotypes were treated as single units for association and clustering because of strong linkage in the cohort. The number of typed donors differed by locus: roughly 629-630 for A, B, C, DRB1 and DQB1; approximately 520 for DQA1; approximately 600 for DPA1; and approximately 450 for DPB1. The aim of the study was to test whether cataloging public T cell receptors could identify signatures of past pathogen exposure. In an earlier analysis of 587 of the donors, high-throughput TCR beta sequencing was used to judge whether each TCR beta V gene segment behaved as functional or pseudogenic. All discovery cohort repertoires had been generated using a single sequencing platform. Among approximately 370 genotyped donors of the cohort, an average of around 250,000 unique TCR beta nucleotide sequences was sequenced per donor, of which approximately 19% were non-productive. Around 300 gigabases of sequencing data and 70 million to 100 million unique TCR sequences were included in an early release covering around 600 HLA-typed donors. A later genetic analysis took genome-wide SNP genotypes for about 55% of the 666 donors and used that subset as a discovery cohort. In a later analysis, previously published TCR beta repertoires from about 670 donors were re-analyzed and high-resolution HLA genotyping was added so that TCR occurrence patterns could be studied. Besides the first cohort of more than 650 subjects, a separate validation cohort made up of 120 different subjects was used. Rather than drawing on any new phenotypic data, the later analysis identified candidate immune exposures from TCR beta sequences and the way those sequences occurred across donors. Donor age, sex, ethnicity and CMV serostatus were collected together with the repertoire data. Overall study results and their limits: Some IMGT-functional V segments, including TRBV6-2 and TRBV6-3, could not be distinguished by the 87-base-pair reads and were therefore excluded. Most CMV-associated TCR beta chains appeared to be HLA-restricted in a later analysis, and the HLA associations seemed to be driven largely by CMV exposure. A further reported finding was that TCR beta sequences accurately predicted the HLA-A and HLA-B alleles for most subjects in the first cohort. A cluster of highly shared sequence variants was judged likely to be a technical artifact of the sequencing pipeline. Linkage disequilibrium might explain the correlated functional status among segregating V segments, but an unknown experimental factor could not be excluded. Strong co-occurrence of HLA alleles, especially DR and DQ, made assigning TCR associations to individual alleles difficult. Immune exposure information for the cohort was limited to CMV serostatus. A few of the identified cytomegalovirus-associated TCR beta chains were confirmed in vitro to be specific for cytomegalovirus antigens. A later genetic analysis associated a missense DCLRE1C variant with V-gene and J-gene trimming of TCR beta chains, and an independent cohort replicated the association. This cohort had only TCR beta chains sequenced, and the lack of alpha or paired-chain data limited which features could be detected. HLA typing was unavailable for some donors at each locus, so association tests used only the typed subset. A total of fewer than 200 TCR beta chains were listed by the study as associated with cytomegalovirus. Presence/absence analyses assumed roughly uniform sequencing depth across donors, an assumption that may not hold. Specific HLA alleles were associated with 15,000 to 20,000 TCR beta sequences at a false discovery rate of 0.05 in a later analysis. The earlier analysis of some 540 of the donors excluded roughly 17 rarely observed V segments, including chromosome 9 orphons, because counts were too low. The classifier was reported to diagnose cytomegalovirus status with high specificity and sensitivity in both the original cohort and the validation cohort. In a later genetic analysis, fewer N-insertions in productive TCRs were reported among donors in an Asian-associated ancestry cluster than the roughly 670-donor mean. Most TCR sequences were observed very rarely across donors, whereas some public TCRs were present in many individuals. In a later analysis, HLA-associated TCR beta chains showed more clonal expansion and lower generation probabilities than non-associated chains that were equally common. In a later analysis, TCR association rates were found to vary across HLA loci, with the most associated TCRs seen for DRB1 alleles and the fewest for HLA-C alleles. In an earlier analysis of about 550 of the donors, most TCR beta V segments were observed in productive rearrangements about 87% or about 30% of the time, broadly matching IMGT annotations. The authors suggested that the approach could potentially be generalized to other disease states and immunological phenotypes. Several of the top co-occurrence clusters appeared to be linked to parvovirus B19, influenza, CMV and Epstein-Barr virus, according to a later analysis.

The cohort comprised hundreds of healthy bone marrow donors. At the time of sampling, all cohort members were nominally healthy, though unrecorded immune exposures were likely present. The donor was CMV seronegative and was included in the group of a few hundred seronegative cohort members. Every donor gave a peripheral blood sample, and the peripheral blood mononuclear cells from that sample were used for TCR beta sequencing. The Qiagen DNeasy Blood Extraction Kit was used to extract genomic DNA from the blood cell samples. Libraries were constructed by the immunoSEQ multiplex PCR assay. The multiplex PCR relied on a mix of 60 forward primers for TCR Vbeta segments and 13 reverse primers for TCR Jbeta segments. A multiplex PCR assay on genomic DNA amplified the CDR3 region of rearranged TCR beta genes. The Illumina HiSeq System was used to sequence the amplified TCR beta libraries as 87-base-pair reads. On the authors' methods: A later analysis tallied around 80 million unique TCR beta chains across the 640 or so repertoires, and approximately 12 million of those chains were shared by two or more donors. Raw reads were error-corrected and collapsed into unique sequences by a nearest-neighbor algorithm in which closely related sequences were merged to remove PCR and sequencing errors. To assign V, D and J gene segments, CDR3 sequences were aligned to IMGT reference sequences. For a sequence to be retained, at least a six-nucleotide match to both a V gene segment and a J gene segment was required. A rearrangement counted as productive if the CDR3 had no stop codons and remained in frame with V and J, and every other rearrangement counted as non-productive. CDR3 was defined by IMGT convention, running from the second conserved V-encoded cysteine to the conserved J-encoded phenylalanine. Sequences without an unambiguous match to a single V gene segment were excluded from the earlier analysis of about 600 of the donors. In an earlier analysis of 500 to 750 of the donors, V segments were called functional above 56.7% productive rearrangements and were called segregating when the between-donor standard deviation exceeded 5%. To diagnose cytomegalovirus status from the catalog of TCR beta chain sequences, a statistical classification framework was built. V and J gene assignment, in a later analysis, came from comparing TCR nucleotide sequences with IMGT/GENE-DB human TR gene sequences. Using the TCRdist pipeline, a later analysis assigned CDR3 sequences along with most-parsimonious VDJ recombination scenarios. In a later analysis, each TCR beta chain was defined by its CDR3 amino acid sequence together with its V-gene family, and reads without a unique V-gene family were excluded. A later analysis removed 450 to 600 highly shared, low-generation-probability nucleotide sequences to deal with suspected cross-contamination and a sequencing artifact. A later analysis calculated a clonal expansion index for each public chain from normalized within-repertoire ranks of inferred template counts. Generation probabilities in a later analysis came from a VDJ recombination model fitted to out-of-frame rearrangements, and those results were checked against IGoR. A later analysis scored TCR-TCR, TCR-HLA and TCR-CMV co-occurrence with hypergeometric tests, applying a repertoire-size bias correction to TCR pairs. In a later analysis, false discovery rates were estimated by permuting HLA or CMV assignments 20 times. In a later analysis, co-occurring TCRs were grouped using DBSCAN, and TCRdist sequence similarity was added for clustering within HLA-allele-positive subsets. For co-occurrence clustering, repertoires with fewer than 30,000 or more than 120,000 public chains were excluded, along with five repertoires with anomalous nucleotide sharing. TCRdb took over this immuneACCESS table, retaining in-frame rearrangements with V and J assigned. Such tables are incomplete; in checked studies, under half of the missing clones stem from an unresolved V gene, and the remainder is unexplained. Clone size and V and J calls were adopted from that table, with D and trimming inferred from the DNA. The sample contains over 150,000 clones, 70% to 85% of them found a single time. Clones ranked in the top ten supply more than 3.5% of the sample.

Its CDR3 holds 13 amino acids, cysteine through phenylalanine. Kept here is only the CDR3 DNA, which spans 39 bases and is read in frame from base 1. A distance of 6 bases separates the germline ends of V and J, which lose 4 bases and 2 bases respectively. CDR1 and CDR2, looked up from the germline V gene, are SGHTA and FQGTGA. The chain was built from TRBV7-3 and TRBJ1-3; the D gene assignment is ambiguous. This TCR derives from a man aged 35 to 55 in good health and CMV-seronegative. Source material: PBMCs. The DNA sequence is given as TGTGCCAGCAGCTCCCAGGCTGGAAACACCATATATTTT. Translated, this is CASSSQAGNTIYF.